The 4 T cell receptor beta chains in this list originate from one sample, sequenced in a study of vaccination and CD4 T cells after COVID-19. Sequence data for DNA of cultured CD4+ T cells were generated by the Oncomine TCR Beta short-read assay. Using its own MiXCR run on the PCR reads, TCRdb lists one record per CDR3 protein. The table shows roughly 15,000 distinct CDR3 sequences, with about 60% occurring only once. Specified treatment: roughly 11-day PBMC culture with coronavirus spike peptide pools or control peptides (ViraFEST assay). These receptors are not linked to any known antigen. Sequencing used CD4+ T cells from blood, cultured in vitro. All receptors come from a human donor who had recovered from COVID-19.

The chain combines TRBV6-1 with TRBJ1-2; the match to TRBD1 covers 9 bases. Trimming removed 8 bases from V and 3 bases from J; junction bases left unmatched: 13. This CDR3 is built from 16 residues. CDR1 and CDR2 (germline): MNHNS, SASEGT. CDR3 DNA: TGTGCCAGCCAAAGGGGGGGACAGGGCCTGGACTATGGCTACACCTTC. Protein: CASQRGGQGLDYGYTF.

In this sample, this clonotype is medium-sized. V usage is TRBV7-9 and J usage is TRBJ1-4; D is possibly TRBD1 (6 bases). Germline CDR1 SEHNR, CDR2 FQNEAQ (reference sequence). This CDR3 is 15 amino acids long. Trimming took off 5 bases at V and 4 bases at J, with 14 bases between the two ends. The CDR3 spells CASSPVTGFNEKLFF. The CDR3, as DNA: TGTGCCAGCAGCCCGGTCACAGGGTTTAATGAAAAACTGTTTTTT.

The chain has TRBV24-1 and TRBJ1-1, with unresolved D. The V and J ends lost 4 bases and 8 bases respectively, with 13 bases between them. The CDR3 is made up of 13 amino acids. Germline values: CDR1 KGHDR, CDR2 SFDVKD. The CDR3 here is CATSDSGRKEAFF. The CDR3 coding sequence is TGTGCCACCAGTGACTCCGGACGGAAAGAAGCTTTCTTT.

Points on this clonotype: A junction boundary mismatches the germline segment, possibly from a read error. The chain has TRBV6-2 or TRBV6-3 and TRBJ1-2; D not certain. This CDR3 has 15 residues. CDR1 MNHEY and CDR2 SVGEGT come from the germline V gene. Here the CDR3 reads CASTTVYSFNNGYTF. For the CDR3, the DNA is TGTGCCAGCACCACCGTATACTCATTTAACAATGGCTACACCTTC.